This T cell receptor (beta chain) appears in the sequencing data of a study of monozygotic twins with inflammatory bowel disease (dated by TCRdb to about 2019). Context from the whole study: The full study comprised some 30 monozygotic twin pairs: nine German pairs (four IBD-concordant, five IBD-discordant) and 19 IBD-discordant Danish pairs. Each individual had, on average, about 151 000 unique TCRalpha sequences and 181 000 unique TCRbeta sequences available for analysis. Within discordant pairs, disease-associated traits were sought mainly by comparing IBD patients with their genetically identical healthy co-twins.

Concerning this clonotype: It has no known antigen specificity.

The CDR3 starts with the cysteine, ends with the phenylalanine, and has 15 residues. No DNA sequence is on record. From the germline V gene (reference sequence), CDR1 is DFQATT and CDR2 is SNEGSKA. Receptor libraries were prepared by 5' RACE. Each TCR library was prepared from around 3,400 ng of total RNA. cDNA was synthesized with SMARTScribe reverse transcriptase in eight separate reactions per sample. During cDNA synthesis, unique molecular identifiers containing a 6-nucleotide sample barcode were introduced by template switching. TCRalpha and TCRbeta cDNA was amplified by two nested PCRs of approximately 17 and 9 cycles, with bead purification after each PCR. Before amplification, the cDNA was treated with uracil DNA-glycosylase and purified using the QIAquick PCR purification kit. In the second PCR, Illumina TruSeq-compatible adapters and sample-specific barcodes were added. Library quality and concentration were checked on TapeStation and Qubit, and libraries were pooled at around 5 ng each. Pooled libraries were sequenced on an Illumina HiSeq2500 single-index Rapid Run with 2 x 100 bp reads and custom sequencing primers. As for the authors' bioinformatics: MiGEC version 1.2.6 was used for UMI-based consensus assembly, which corrected PCR and sequencing errors. V(D)J alignment, clonotype assembly and CDR3 extraction were performed with MiXCR version 2.1.1. To normalise gene usage, clonotype sharing and MAIT/NKT TCR abundance, the analysis used the top 1000, 10 000 and 20 000 clonotypes per sample. After downsampling to 27 000 UMIs, diversity was calculated as the inverse Simpson index using the vegan R package. Paired Mann-Whitney U tests were applied to discordant twin pairs, and Benjamini-Hochberg correction was used for multiple testing. Following reprocessing of the reads by TCRdb, the data hold one row per CDR3 protein sequence and no DNA is available. TCRdb, not the authors, supplied the V and J calls. The sample's clone listing holds 350,000 to 550,000 distinct CDR3 sequences. 2.4% of the sample is held by the ten biggest clonotypes.

Findings and caveats that apply to the study as a whole: Differing immunosuppressive treatments among patients may have added background noise and inter-individual variability to the repertoires. The results gave no support for a single strong signal or clonotype linked to IBD. IBD patients shared fewer clonotypes with other individuals than healthy twins did, most markedly in patients showing signs of disease activity. Repertoire similarity did not differ between concordant and discordant twins, which could be due to limited statistical power. The analysis was unable to tell different T cell subtypes apart. TCRbeta repertoire diversity, by inverse Simpson index, was decreased in IBD patients compared with their healthy co-twins.

From each donor, an approximately 2.5 ml peripheral blood sample was collected into PAXgene tubes and stored at -80 degrees C. Without any T cell sorting, total RNA was extracted from whole blood using the PAXgene blood miRNA kit on an automated QIAcube. Deep TCRalpha and TCRbeta repertoire profiling with unique molecular barcoding was performed on peripheral blood of monozygotic twin pairs concordant or discordant for inflammatory bowel disease. For every twin pair, smoking habits were documented, and each individual was categorised as a current, former or never smoker. This chain is built from TRBV20-1 and TRBJ2-1; TCRdb lists TRBD1, though no DNA is available to test this call. The receptor was isolated from a human donor with ulcerative colitis or Crohn's disease, or a healthy co-twin of an affected twin (not recorded which). The sequencing sample was made of blood. CDR3 sequence: CSVRKPGQGYNEQFF.